The T cell receptor beta chain described here comes from a study of OX40 agonist ivuxolimab in advanced cancers. As regards this clone: Other DNA sequences of this sample code for an identical CDR3.

V trimming: 2 bases; J trimming: 7 bases; junction bases outside the gene matches: 2. The germline V gene encodes CDR1 SGHRS and CDR2 YFSETQ. This CDR3 region has 15 residues. Some clones are missing from TCRdb's copy, which holds only in-frame ones; the method was immunoSEQ multiplex PCR. The table has 80,000 to 130,000 clones, 90% seen once. Material: CD4+ or CD8+ T cells sorted from blood, obtained in a trial of the OX40 agonist ivuxolimab. The receptor comes from an adult with an advanced solid tumor such as melanoma, head and neck, liver or kidney cancer. The genes are TRBV5-1 and TRBJ2-1, with 14 positions matching TRBD2. CDR3 coding DNA: TGCGCCAGCAGCTTAGGACTAGCGGGAGGTAATGAGCAGTTCTTC. Protein product: CASSLGLAGGNEQFF.